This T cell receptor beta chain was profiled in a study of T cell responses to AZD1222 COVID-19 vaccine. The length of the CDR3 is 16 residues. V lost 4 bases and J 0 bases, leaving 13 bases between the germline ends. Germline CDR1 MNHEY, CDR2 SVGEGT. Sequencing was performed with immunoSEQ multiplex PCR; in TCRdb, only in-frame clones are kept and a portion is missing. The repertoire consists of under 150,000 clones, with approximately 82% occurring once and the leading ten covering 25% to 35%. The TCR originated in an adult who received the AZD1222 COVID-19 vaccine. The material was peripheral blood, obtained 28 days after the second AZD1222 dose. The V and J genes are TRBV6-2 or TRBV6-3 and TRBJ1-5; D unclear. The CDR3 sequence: CASSSRGGDSNQPQHF. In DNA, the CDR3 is TGTGCCAGCAGTTCTCGCGGTGGGGATAGCAATCAGCCCCAGCATTTT.